This TCR beta chain was documented in a study of shared clonotypes between healthy human individuals. There are 11 residues in the CDR3. Trimming stripped 2 bases from V and 10 bases from J, with 9 bases between. Germline V gene data show CDR1 as ENHRY and CDR2 as SYGVKD. The repertoire was sequenced with immunoSEQ multiplex PCR; TCRdb's copy has only in-frame clones and lacks some. The sample lists some 1 million clones, more than 60% occurring once. The sequence was collected from a man aged 18-30 years in good health. The V gene is TRBV10-3, the J gene TRBJ2-7; TRBD2 is a possible D gene (6 bases). The sequenced material came from memory CD4+ T cells sorted from blood. Subset here: CD45RA-negative fraction. CDR3 coding DNA: TGTGCCATCAGTGAGCCGGGGGTCCAGTACTTC. It is translated as CAISEPGVQYF.